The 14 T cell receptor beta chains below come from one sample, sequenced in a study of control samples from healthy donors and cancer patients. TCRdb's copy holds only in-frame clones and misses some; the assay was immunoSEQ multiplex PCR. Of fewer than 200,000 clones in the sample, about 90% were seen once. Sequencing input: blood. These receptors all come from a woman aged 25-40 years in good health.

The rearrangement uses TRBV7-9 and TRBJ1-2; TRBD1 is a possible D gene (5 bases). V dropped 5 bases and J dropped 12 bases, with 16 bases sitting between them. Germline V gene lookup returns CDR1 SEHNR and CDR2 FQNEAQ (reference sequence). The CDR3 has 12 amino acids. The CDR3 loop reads CASSRSGRLDTF. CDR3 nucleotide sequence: TGTGCCAGCAGCAGATCGGGACGGCTCGACACCTTC.

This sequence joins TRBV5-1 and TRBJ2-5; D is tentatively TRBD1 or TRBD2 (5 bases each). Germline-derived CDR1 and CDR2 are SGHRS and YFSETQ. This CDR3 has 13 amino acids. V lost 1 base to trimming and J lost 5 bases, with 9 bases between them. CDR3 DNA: TGCGCCAGCAGCTTGATGGGACCCGAGACCCAGTACTTC. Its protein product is CASSLMGPETQYF.

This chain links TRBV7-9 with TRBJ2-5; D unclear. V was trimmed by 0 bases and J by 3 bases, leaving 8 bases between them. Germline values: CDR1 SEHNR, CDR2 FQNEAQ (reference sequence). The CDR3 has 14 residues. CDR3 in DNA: TGTGCCAGCAGCTTAGCGCTAGAGAAAGAGACCCAGTACTTC. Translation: CASSLALEKETQYF.

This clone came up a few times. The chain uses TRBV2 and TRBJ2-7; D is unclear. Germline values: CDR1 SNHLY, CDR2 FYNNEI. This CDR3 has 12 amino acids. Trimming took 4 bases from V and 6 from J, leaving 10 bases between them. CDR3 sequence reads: CASSGTRFEQYF. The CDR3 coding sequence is TGTGCCAGCAGTGGAACACGTTTCGAGCAGTACTTC.

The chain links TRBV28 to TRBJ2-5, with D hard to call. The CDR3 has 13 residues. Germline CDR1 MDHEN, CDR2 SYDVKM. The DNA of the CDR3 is TGTGCTCACGCCGGCTCACTAACGGAGACCCAGTACTTC. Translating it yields CAHAGSLTETQYF.

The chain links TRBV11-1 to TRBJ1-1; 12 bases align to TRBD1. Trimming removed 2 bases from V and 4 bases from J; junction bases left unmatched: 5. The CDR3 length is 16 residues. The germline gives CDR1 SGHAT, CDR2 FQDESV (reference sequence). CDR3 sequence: CASSLLGQGASTEAFF. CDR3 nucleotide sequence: TGTGCCAGCAGCTTATTGGGACAGGGGGCCAGCACTGAAGCTTTCTTT.

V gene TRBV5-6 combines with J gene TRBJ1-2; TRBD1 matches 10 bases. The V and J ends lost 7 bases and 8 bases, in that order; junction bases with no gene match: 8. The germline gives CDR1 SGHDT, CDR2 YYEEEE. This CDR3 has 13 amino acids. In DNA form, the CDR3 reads TGTGCCAGCGCCTCCGGGACAGGGGTGGGCTACACCTTC. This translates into CASASGTGVGYTF.

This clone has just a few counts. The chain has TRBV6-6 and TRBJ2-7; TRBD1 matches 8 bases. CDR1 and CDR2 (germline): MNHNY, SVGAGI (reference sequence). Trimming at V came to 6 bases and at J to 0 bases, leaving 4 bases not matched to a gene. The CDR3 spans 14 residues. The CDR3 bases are TGTGCCAGCAGAAACAGGGGGAGCTCCTACGAGCAGTACTTC. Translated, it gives CASRNRGSSYEQYF.

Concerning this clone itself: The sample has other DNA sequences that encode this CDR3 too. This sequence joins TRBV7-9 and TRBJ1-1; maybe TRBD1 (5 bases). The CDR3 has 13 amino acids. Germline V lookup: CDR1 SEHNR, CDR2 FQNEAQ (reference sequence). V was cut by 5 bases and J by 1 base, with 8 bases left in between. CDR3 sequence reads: CASSLQGNTEAFF. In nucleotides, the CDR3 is TGTGCCAGCAGCCTTCAGGGGAACACTGAAGCTTTCTTT. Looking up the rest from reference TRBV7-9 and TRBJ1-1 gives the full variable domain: DTGVSQNPRHKITKRGQNVTFRCDPISEHNRLYWYRQTLGQGPEFLTYFQNEAQLEKSRLLSDRFSAERPKGSFSTLEIQRTEQGDSAMYLCASSLQGNTEAFFGQGTRLTVV.

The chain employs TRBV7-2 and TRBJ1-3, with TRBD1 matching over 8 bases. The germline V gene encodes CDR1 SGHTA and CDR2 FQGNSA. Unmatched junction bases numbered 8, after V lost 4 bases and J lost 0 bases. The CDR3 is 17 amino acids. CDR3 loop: CASSSPHRGDSGNTIYF. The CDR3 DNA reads TGTGCCAGCAGCTCCCCCCACAGGGGGGACTCTGGAAACACCATATATTTT. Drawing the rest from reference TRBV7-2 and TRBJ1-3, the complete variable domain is GAGVSQSPSNKVTEKGKDVELRCDPISGHTALYWYRQSLGQGLEFLIYFQGNSAPDKSGLPSDRFSAERTGGSVSTLTIQRTQQEDSAVYLCASSSPHRGDSGNTIYFGEGSWLTVV.

In DNA, the CDR3 is TGTGCCAGCACAGCCTTAGACGGATACTATGGCTACACCTTC. It translates to CASTALDGYYGYTF. The V gene is TRBV5-6, the J gene TRBJ1-2; D is undetermined. The V and J ends lost 6 bases and 3 bases respectively, with 15 bases between them. Germline lookup yields CDR1 SGHDT and CDR2 YYEEEE. The CDR3 runs 14 residues.

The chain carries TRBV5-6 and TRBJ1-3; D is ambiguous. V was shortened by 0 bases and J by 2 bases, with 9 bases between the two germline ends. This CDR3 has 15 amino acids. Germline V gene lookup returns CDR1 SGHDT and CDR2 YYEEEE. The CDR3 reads CASSLGIDAGNTIYF. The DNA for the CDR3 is TGTGCCAGCAGCTTGGGGATAGACGCTGGAAACACCATATATTTT.

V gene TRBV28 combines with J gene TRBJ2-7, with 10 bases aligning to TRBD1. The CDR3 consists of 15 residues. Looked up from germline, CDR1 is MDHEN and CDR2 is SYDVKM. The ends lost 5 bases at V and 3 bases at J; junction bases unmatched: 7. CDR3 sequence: CASSPSGDRGYEQYF. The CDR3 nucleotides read TGTGCCAGCAGTCCCTCAGGGGACAGGGGCTACGAGCAGTACTTC.

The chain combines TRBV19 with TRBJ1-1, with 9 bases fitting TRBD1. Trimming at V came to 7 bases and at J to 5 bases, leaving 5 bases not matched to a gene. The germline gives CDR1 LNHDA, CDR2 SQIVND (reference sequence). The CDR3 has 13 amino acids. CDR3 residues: CASTRGQGTEAFF. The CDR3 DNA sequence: TGTGCCAGTACCCGAGGACAGGGGACTGAAGCTTTCTTT.